Below are 8 T cell receptor beta chains sequenced from a single sample in a study of blood T cell repertoires in COVID-19. TCRdb keeps only in-frame clones here, not all; method: immunoSEQ multiplex PCR. Of about 170,000 clones in the sample, approximately 82% were seen once. The sample taken for sequencing was peripheral blood. These receptors were taken from a woman of 80 years or more with acute or convalescent COVID-19.

The chain is built from TRBV5-4 and TRBJ2-1, with D possibly TRBD1 on 6 matching bases. Germline V lookup: CDR1 SGHNT, CDR2 YYREEE (reference sequence). Trimming left V 0 bases short and J 7 bases short, with 14 bases between. This CDR3 spans 15 amino acids. Here the CDR3 reads CASSLDPGARNEQFF. CDR3 DNA: TGTGCCAGCAGCTTGGATCCAGGGGCCAGGAATGAGCAGTTCTTC.

The V call is TRBV4-3, the J call TRBJ2-5; 9 nucleotides match TRBD2. This CDR3 is built from 13 residues. After removal of 6 bases from V and 5 bases from J, the junction contained 4 bases not matched to a gene. Germline V gives CDR1 LGHNA, CDR2 YSLEER. As DNA, the CDR3 is TGCGCCAGCAGTAGCGGGAGAAGGGAGACCCAGTACTTC. This translates into CASSSGRRETQYF.

The sample holds many counts of this clone. The J gene is TRBJ1-1, the V gene TRBV6-1; a weak D match, TRBD1 (5 bases). With 2 bases removed from V and 6 bases from J, the gap between germline ends came to 16 bases. This CDR3 is built from 15 residues. Germline lookup yields CDR1 MNHNS and CDR2 SASEGT. The CDR3 sequence: CASSESWSAGAEAFF. In DNA, the CDR3 is TGTGCCAGCAGTGAATCATGGTCGGCGGGGGCTGAAGCTTTCTTT.

The rearrangement uses TRBV23-1 and TRBJ1-1, with 8 bases identical to TRBD1. TRBV23-1 is an ORF, with its function uncertain. With 3 bases clipped from V and 1 base from J, the junction kept 13 bases outside the gene matches. The CDR3 covers 18 residues. CDR3 DNA: TGCGCCAGCAGTCATCCGAGGACAGGGCGAGAAACGAACACTGAAGCTTTCTTT. This gives the protein CASSHPRTGRETNTEAFF.

The rearrangement joins TRBV5-1 to TRBJ2-7; 11 bases align to TRBD2. CDR3 length: 14 amino acids. With 1 base clipped from V and 7 bases from J, the junction kept 4 bases outside the gene matches. The germline CDR1 and CDR2 sequences are SGHRS and YFSETQ. CDR3 amino acids: CASSLILAGGEQYF. The CDR3 nucleotides read TGCGCCAGCAGCTTGATCCTAGCGGGGGGAGAGCAGTACTTC.

The rearrangement uses TRBV9 and TRBJ2-2; possible D gene TRBD2, 6 bases. The CDR3 is 14 amino acids. Germline CDR1 reads SGDLS; CDR2 reads YYNGEE. V was trimmed by 0 bases and J by 7 bases, leaving 10 bases between them. CDR3 amino acids: CASSVEGEVGELFF. Here the CDR3 DNA reads TGTGCCAGCAGCGTAGAAGGGGAGGTCGGGGAGCTGTTTTTT.

The V call is TRBV5-1, the J call TRBJ2-2, with TRBD1 as a possible D gene (6 bases). Germline V gene data show CDR1 as SGHRS and CDR2 as YFSETQ. Trimming left V 2 bases short and J 8 bases short, with 16 bases between. The CDR3 has 15 residues. The DNA for the CDR3 is TGCGCCAGCAGCTTCAGGGGCTCGCCCAGGGGGGAGCTGTTTTTT. The encoded protein is CASSFRGSPRGELFF.

The gene calls are TRBV10-2 and TRBJ2-1; possible D gene TRBD1, 6 bases. This CDR3 has 18 residues. Trimming left V 8 bases short and J 1 base short, with 24 bases between. CDR1 and CDR2 (germline): WSHSY, SAAADI. The CDR3 sequence is CASFTDRGRGHSYNEQFF. The DNA for the CDR3 is TGCGCCAGCTTCACGGATCGTGGCAGGGGCCATTCCTACAATGAGCAGTTCTTC.